These 17 T cell receptor beta chains originate from one sample sequenced in a study of blood T cell repertoires in COVID-19. The method was immunoSEQ multiplex PCR; TCRdb's version includes in-frame clones alone and lacks a portion of them. The sample carries fewer than 450,000 clones, around 88% recorded once. Sequencing was carried out using peripheral blood. Receptors originate from a woman between 45 and 60 years old with COVID-19, enrolled during active disease.

The chain recombines TRBV29-1 with TRBJ1-1, with a tentative D call TRBD1 (6 bases). CDR3 length: 13 amino acids. The V end lost 0 bases, the J end lost 6 bases, and 11 bases lay between the germline ends. Germline lookup yields CDR1 SQVTM and CDR2 ANQGSEA. The DNA of the CDR3 is TGCAGCGTTGAAGATTGGGCAGGGGCTGAAGCTTTCTTT. It is translated as CSVEDWAGAEAFF. The whole variable domain, remainder taken from reference TRBV29-1 and TRBJ1-1, is SAVISQKPSRDICQRGTSLTIQCQVDSQVTMMFWYRQQPGQSLTLIATANQGSEATYESGFVIDKFPISRPNLTFSTLTVSNMSPEDSSIYLCSVEDWAGAEAFFGQGTRLTVV.

V gene TRBV5-1 combines with J gene TRBJ2-1; 11 bases are shared with TRBD1. Germline V gives CDR1 SGHRS, CDR2 YFSETQ. The ends lost 0 bases at V and 6 bases at J; junction bases unmatched: 8. CDR3 size: 17 residues. The CDR3: CASSLEAGQGASNEQFF. The CDR3 nucleotides are TGCGCCAGCAGCTTGGAGGCCGGACAGGGGGCTAGCAATGAGCAGTTCTTC.

This clone was observed a few times. The chain is built from TRBV28 and TRBJ1-1; 8 bases are shared with TRBD1. CDR3 size: 12 residues. Trimming at V came to 11 bases and at J to 6 bases, leaving 8 bases not matched to a gene. Germline-derived CDR1 and CDR2 are MDHEN and SYDVKM. CDR3 protein: CAYGQGKAEAFF. The CDR3 DNA sequence: TGTGCCTACGGACAGGGTAAGGCTGAAGCTTTCTTT. Based on the CDR3 plus reference TRBV28 and TRBJ1-1, the full variable domain is DVKVTQSSRYLVKRTGEKVFLECVQDMDHENMFWYRQDPGLGLRLIYFSYDVKMKEKGDIPEGYSVSREKKERFSLILESASTNQTSMYLCAYGQGKAEAFFGQGTRLTVV.

V gene TRBV28 combines with J gene TRBJ1-1, with D maybe TRBD1 (5 bases). CDR3 length equals 13 residues. Trimming shortened V by 5 bases and J by 11 bases, and 18 bases separated the two germline ends. Looked up from germline, CDR1 is MDHEN and CDR2 is SYDVKM. The chain's CDR3 is CASSPGLGLGAFF. The CDR3 DNA sequence: TGTGCCAGCAGTCCGGGACTGGGGCTAGGGGCTTTCTTT.

The J gene is TRBJ1-1, the V gene TRBV29-1, with 7 bases aligning to TRBD1. J was trimmed by 3 bases and V by 1 base; bases with no gene match: 2. The CDR3 contains 13 residues. Germline V lookup: CDR1 SQVTM, CDR2 ANQGSEA. CDR3: CSVEVDRDTEAFF. CDR3 in DNA: TGCAGCGTTGAAGTCGACAGGGACACTGAAGCTTTCTTT.

CDR3 nucleotides: TGTGCCAGCATGGAGACGACGAACACTGAAGCTTTCTTT. It translates to CASMETTNTEAFF. The rearrangement links TRBV12-3 or TRBV12-4 to TRBJ1-1; D uncertain. Deletions cut 7 bases from V and 1 base from J, with 10 bases between. There are 13 residues in the CDR3.

The chain uses TRBV10-3 and TRBJ1-5; maybe TRBD1 (6 bases). This CDR3 spans 14 amino acids. CDR1 and CDR2 (germline): ENHRY, SYGVKD. V dropped 10 bases and J dropped 0 bases, with 13 bases sitting between them. The CDR3 nucleotides read TGTGCCACCCAGGACAGAAATAGCAATCAGCCCCAGCATTTT. It yields the protein CATQDRNSNQPQHF.

The chain links TRBV7-6 to TRBJ2-7; 8 bases agree with TRBD2. Germline V gene data show CDR1 as SGHVS and CDR2 as FNYEAQ. V lost 4 bases to trimming and J lost 0 bases; unmatched junction nucleotides: 8. The CDR3 covers 16 residues. The CDR3 DNA is TGTGCCAGCAGCTCCCAAGGCGGGGGGTCCTCCTACGAGCAGTACTTC. Its translation: CASSSQGGGSSYEQYF. The whole variable domain, remainder taken from reference TRBV7-6 and TRBJ2-7, is GAGVSQSPRYKVTKRGQDVALRCDPISGHVSLYWYRQALGQGPEFLTYFNYEAQQDKSGLPNDRFSAERPEGSISTLTIQRTEQRDSAMYRCASSSQGGGSSYEQYFGPGTRLTVT.

The V gene is TRBV30, the J gene TRBJ1-2; TRBD1 matches 9 bases. The J segment lost 8 bases and the V segment lost 0 bases, leaving 16 bases of the junction unmatched. Germline CDR1 and CDR2: GTSNPN and SVGIG (reference sequence). The CDR3 sequence is 17 residues long. This CDR3 is CAWSVRGTGRFGGGYTF. The CDR3 DNA sequence: TGTGCCTGGAGTGTACGAGGGACAGGGCGGTTCGGGGGCGGCTACACCTTC.

This clone was detected only a few times. V is TRBV10-1 and J is TRBJ2-3; no definite D call. Germline loops: CDR1 WNHNN, CDR2 SYGVQD (reference sequence). The CDR3 has 14 amino acids. V dropped 3 bases and J dropped 2 bases, with 9 bases sitting between them. Here the CDR3 reads CASSETVDTDTQYF. The CDR3, as DNA: TGCGCCAGCAGTGAAACGGTTGACACAGATACGCAGTATTTT.

In regard to this clone: The sample contains more than one DNA sequence encoding this CDR3. The V call is TRBV5-1, the J call TRBJ1-1, with a weak D call TRBD1 (5 bases). Germline CDR1 reads SGHRS; CDR2 reads YFSETQ. Trimming took off 4 bases at V and 1 base at J, with 8 bases between the two ends. This CDR3 comprises 13 residues. CDR3 sequence (DNA): TGCGCCAGCAGCCTTCAGGGGAACACTGAAGCTTTCTTT. Residues: CASSLQGNTEAFF.

The CDR3 DNA reads as TGTGCCAGCAGCTTAGGGGGAGCGGGGGACGAGACCCAGTACTTC. This encodes CASSLGGAGDETQYF. This chain uses TRBV7-2 with TRBJ2-5, with 8 bases identical to TRBD2. The V gene's germline CDR1 is SGHTA and CDR2 FQGNSA. The CDR3 spans 15 residues. The J segment lost 5 bases and the V segment lost 1 base, leaving 6 bases of the junction unmatched.

The chain joins TRBV18 to TRBJ2-3; unclear D gene. The V gene lost 2 bases and the J gene lost 0 bases, with 9 bases spanning the gap. Germline values: CDR1 KGHSH, CDR2 LQKENI. The CDR3 contains 15 residues. The DNA for the CDR3 is TGTGCCAGCTCACCAACTCAGACTAGCACAGATACGCAGTATTTT. The encoded protein is CASSPTQTSTDTQYF.

This chain connects TRBV5-6 to TRBJ1-2; D unresolved. CDR1 is SGHDT, CDR2 YYEEEE, per germline. This CDR3 comprises 12 residues. Trimming took 0 bases from V and 7 from J, leaving 7 bases between them. Here the CDR3 DNA reads TGTGCCAGCAGCTTGGGGGGAGGTGGCTACACCTTC. Translation: CASSLGGGGYTF.

The chain has TRBV7-2 and TRBJ1-1; the match to TRBD1 covers 9 bases. The CDR3 runs 15 residues. Germline loops: CDR1 SGHTA, CDR2 FQGNSA. V was clipped by 1 base and J by 5 bases; unmatched bases: 5. The CDR3 sequence is CASSLVQGAWTEAFF. The CDR3 DNA is TGTGCCAGCAGCTTAGTACAGGGGGCATGGACTGAAGCTTTCTTT.

The chain recombines TRBV11-2 with TRBJ1-2; tentative D call: TRBD1 (6 bases). Per the germline V gene, CDR1 is SGHAT and CDR2 is FQNNGV. The ends were cut back, 4 bases at V and 3 bases at J, with 9 bases in the middle. The CDR3 totals 13 residues. The CDR3: CASSSDSYYGYTF. CDR3 nucleotide sequence: TGTGCCAGCAGCTCGGACAGTTACTATGGCTACACCTTC. The full variable domain, completed using reference TRBV11-2 and TRBJ1-2, is EAGVAQSPRYKIIEKRQSVAFWCNPISGHATLYWYQQILGQGPKLLIQFQNNGVVDDSQLPKDRFSAERLKGVDSTLKIQPAKLEDSAVYLCASSSDSYYGYTFGSGTRLTVV.

The chain employs TRBV10-2 and TRBJ2-2; a possible D gene is TRBD1 (6 bases). V gave up 2 bases and J gave up 6 bases, with 13 bases separating them. CDR1 is WSHSY and CDR2 is SAAADI in the germline V gene. The CDR3 contains 15 residues. This CDR3 reads CASSEASGVPGELFF. CDR3 sequence (DNA): TGCGCCAGCAGTGAGGCCTCAGGGGTCCCCGGGGAGCTGTTTTTT.